The TCR beta chain under discussion was sequenced for a study of beta chain features in type 1 diabetes. Broader study findings: In every one of the four CD4+ subsets, TCRB CDR3s were moderately but significantly shorter in Type 1 diabetes patients. More deletions and fewer insertions at VDJ junctions were found in patients with type 1 diabetes.

This CDR3 is 15 amino acids long. Trimming removed 5 bases from V and 2 bases from J; junction bases left unmatched: 7. Germline CDR1 MGHRA, CDR2 YSYEKL. This clone has at least ten counts. Its antigen is not known. The isolated RNA, all of it, was reverse transcribed, so expressed TCRB transcripts were what got sequenced. The repertoire was sequenced with immunoSEQ multiplex PCR; TCRdb's copy has only in-frame clones and lacks some. The repertoire holds around 130,000 clones, approximately 16% seen once, with less than 3% in the top ten. The J gene is TRBJ2-7, the V gene TRBV4-1, with 9 positions matching TRBD1. The receptor was isolated from a man aged 25 to 40 with type 1 diabetes. Sequencing was performed on central memory CD4+ T cells from blood. The CDR3: CASSSPGDRAYEQYF. DNA for the CDR3: TGCGCCAGCAGCTCCCCCGGGGACAGGGCCTACGAGCAGTACTTC.